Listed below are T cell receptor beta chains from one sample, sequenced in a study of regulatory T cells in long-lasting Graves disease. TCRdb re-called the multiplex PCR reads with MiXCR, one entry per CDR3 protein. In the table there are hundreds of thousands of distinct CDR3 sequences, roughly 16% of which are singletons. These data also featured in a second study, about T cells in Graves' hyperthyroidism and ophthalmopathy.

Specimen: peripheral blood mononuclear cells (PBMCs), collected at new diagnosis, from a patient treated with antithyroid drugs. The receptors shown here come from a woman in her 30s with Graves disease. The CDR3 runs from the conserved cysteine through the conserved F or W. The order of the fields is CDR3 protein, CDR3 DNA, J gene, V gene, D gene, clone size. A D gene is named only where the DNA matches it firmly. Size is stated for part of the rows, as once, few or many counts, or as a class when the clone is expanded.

CASSLVAGGPFVTDTQYF TGCGCCAGCAGCTTGGTGGCGGGAGGGCCGTTTGTCACAGATACGCAGTATTTT TRBJ2-3 TRBV5-1 TRBD2 -
CASKAGQGNTEAFF TGTGCCAGCAAGGCGGGACAGGGGAACACTGAAGCTTTCTTT TRBJ1-1 TRBV6-4 TRBD1 many
CAWDRVHEQYF TGTGCCTGGGACAGGGTCCACGAGCAGTACTTC TRBJ2-7 TRBV30 TRBD1 -
CAGGEGDRDYGYTF TGTGCCGGAGGGGAGGGGGACAGGGACTATGGCTACACCTTC TRBJ1-2 TRBV12-3/TRBV12-4 TRBD1 many
CASSYGDLDSGNTIYF TGTGCCAGCAGTTACGGGGACCTTGACTCTGGAAACACCATATATTTT TRBJ1-3 TRBV6-2/TRBV6-3 - -
CASSSGIGPLQPGNTIYF TGTGCCAGCAGTTCTGGAATCGGGCCCCTGCAACCTGGAAACACCATATATTTT TRBJ1-3 TRBV12-3/TRBV12-4 - -
CASSLPQGKETQYF TGTGCCAGCAGCCTACCCCAGGGGAAAGAGACCCAGTACTTC TRBJ2-5 TRBV28 - many
CASSLAGGLTETQYF TGTGCCAGCAGCTTAGCAGGGGGCCTAACAGAGACCCAGTACTTC TRBJ2-5 TRBV7-2 TRBD1 many
CASSPQGTSREQYF TGTGCCAGCTCACCACAGGGTACCTCTAGGGAGCAGTACTTC TRBJ2-7 TRBV18 - many
CASSGGSANQPQHF TGTGCCAGTAGTGGGGGATCGGCCAATCAGCCCCAGCATTTT TRBJ1-5 TRBV19 - many
CASSRDRARGYAFF TGCGCCAGCAGCCGGGACAGGGCCAGGGGGTACGCTTTCTTT TRBJ1-1 TRBV12-3/TRBV12-4 TRBD1 -